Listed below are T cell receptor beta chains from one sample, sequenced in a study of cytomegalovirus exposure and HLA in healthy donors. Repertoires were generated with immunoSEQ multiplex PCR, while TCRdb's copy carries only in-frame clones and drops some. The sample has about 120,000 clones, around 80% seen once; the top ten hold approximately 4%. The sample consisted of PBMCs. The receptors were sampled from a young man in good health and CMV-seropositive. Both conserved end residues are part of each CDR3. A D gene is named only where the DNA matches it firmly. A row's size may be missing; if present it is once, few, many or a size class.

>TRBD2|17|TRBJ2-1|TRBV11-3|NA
TGTGCCAGCAGCAACTCAGGGACTAGCGGGGGGTACAATGAGCAGTTCTTC
CASSNSGTSGGYNEQFF
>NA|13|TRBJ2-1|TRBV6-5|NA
TGTGCCAGCAGTTACTTTTCAGGGGACGAGCAGTTCTTC
CASSYFSGDEQFF
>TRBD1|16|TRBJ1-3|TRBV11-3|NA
TGTGCCAGCAGCTCGGGGACAGGGAACTCTGGAAACACCATATATTTT
CASSSGTGNSGNTIYF
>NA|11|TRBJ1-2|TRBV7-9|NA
TGTGCCAGCTTGGGCAGCTATGGCTACACCTTC
CASLGSYGYTF
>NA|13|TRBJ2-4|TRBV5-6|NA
TGTGCCAGCAGCTTGTCCGAGACAAACAGTCAGTACTTC
CASSLSETNSQYF
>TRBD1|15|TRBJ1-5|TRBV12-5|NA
TGTGCTAGTGGGACGGGACAGGGGTTAGATCAGCCCCAGCATTTT
CASGTGQGLDQPQHF
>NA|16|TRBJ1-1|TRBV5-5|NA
TGTGCCAGCAGCCGGACAGCGTCGGTTGGAAACACTGAAGCTTTCTTT
CASSRTASVGNTEAFF
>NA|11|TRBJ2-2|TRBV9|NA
TGTGCCAGCAGAGACAGCGGGGAGCTGTTTTTT
CASRDSGELFF
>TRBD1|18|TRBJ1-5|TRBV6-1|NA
TGTGCCAGCAGTGAAGAAGGCAGGGGGGATAATAGCAATCAGCCCCAGCATTTT
CASSEEGRGDNSNQPQHF
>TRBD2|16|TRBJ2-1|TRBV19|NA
TGTGCCAGTAGTATTAATCGAGCGGGAGAGGACAATGAGCAGTTCTTC
CASSINRAGEDNEQFF
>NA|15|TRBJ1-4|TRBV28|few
TGTGCCAGCAGTCGCGGGAGGACGGGGCCAGTAAAACTGTTTTTT
CASSRGRTGPVKLFF
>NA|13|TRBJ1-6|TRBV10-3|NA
TGTGCCATCAGTGCGGTCCATAATTCACCCCTCCACTTT
CAISAVHNSPLHF
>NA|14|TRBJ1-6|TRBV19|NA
TGTGCCAGTAGTATTATAGACAGGAATTCACCCCTCCACTTT
CASSIIDRNSPLHF
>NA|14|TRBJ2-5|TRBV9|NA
TGTGCCAGCTGCTCAGGCGGGGCCCAAGAGACCCAGTACTTC
CASCSGGAQETQYF
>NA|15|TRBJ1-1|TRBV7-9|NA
TGTGCGGGTGGGTCCAGGGGAGACTTAACCCTGAAAGCTTTCTTT
CAGGSRGDLTLKAFF
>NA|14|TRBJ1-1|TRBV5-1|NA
TGCGCCAGCAGCTTGGCCGACAGCCCCACTGAAGCTTTCTTT
CASSLADSPTEAFF
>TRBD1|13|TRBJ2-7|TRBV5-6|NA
TGTGCCAGCAGCCCGACAGGGGCCTACGAGCAGTACTTC
CASSPTGAYEQYF
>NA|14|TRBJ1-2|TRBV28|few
TGTGCCAGCAGTCTCAGCCAGGATTCCTATGGCTACACCTTC
CASSLSQDSYGYTF
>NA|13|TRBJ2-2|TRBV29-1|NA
TGCAGCGTTGGATTCCCCGGGTCCGCTTCGCTGTTTTTT
CSVGFPGSASLFF
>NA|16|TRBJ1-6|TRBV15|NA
TGTGCCACCAGCAGAGACCCAGGGCATCATAATTCACCCCTCCACTTT
CATSRDPGHHNSPLHF
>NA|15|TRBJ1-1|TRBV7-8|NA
TGTGCCAGCAGCTTAATGAGACAGCTGAACACTGAAGCTTTCTTT
CASSLMRQLNTEAFF
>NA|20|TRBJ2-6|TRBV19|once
TGTGCCAGCCGCCGCTTGATGGGGGGTCTATTAAGACCAGGGGCCAACGTCCTGACTTTC
CASRRLMGGLLRPGANVLTF
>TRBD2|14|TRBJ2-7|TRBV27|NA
TGTGCCAGCAGTCCAGGGAGGGTTCATTACGAGCAGTACTTC
CASSPGRVHYEQYF
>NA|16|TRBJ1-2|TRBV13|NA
TGTGCCAGCAGGGACAGTCCCGGGACGGTCAACTATGGCTACACCTTC
CASRDSPGTVNYGYTF
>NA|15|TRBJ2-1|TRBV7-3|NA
TGTGCCAGCAGCCGGAGGACCCAATCCTACAATGAGCAGTTCTTC
CASSRRTQSYNEQFF
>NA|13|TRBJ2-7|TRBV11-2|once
TGTGCCAGCGGCTCCACACTAGAGTACGAGCAGTACTTC
CASGSTLEYEQYF
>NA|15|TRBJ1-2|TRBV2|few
TGTGCCAGCAGTGTAAAATTGATTGTCTACGATGGCTACACCTTC
CASSVKLIVYDGYTF
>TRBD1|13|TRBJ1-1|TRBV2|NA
TGTGCCAGCACCGACAGGGGGCGAACTGAAGCTTTCTTT
CASTDRGRTEAFF
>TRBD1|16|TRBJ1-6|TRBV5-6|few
TGTGCCAGCAGCGTGGACAGGGGAATCTATAATTCACCCCTCCACTTT
CASSVDRGIYNSPLHF
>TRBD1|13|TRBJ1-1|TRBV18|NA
TGTGCCAGCTCCCGACAGGGGAACACTGAAGCTTTCTTT
CASSRQGNTEAFF
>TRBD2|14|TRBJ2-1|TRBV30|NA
TGTGCCTGGGCTAGCGGGAGGGCCTACAATGAGCAGTTCTTC
CAWASGRAYNEQFF
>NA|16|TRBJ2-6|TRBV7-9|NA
TGTGCCAGCAGCTCTACAGGGTATACCGGGGCCAACGTCCTGACTTTC
CASSSTGYTGANVLTF
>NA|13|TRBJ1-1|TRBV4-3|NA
TGCGCCAGCAGCCAAGGGTCCGGCACTGAAGCTTTCTTT
CASSQGSGTEAFF
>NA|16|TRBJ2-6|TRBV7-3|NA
TGTGCCAGCAGCTTAACCGGGGGCTCTGGGGCCAACGTCCTGACTTTC
CASSLTGGSGANVLTF
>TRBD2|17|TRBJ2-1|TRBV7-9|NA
TGTTCCAGCAGCTTATCTGCTAGCGGAGACCTCTACAATGAGCAGTTCTTC
CSSSLSASGDLYNEQFF
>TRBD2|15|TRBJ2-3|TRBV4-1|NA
TGCGCCAGCAGCCGTAGCGGGAGGGAAACAGATACGCAGTATTTT
CASSRSGRETDTQYF
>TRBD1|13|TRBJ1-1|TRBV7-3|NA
TGTGCCAGCAGCGCTGACAGGGGGGGTGAAGCTTTCTTT
CASSADRGGEAFF
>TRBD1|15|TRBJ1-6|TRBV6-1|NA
TGTGCCAGCAGTGGTCCCCAGGGGGGCAATTCACCCCTCCACTTT
CASSGPQGGNSPLHF
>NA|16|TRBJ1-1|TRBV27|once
TGTGCCAGCAGTTTACAGTACCAGGGCCCGAACACTGAAGCTTTCTTT
CASSLQYQGPNTEAFF
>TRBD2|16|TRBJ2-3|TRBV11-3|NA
TGTGCCAGCAGCCTAGGGGGACTAGCGGGGACAGATACGCAGTATTTT
CASSLGGLAGTDTQYF
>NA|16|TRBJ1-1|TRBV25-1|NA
TGTGCCAGCAGTGAATTAGGGCAGGGATGGAACACTGAAGCTTTCTTT
CASSELGQGWNTEAFF
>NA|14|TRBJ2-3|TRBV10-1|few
TGCGCCAGCAGCTCAGGACTTGCCACAGATACGCAGTATTTT
CASSSGLATDTQYF
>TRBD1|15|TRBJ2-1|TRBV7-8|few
TGTGCCAGCAGCTTAGAGGGGGCCTCCTACAATGAGCAGTTCTTC
CASSLEGASYNEQFF
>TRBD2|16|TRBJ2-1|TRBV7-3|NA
TGTGCCAGCAGCCCGAAGGCCGGGGAGGGCTACAATGAGCAGTTCTTC
CASSPKAGEGYNEQFF
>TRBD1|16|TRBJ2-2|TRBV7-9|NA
TGTGCCAGCAGCTCCTATGACAGGGTGAACACCGGGGAGCTGTTTTTT
CASSSYDRVNTGELFF
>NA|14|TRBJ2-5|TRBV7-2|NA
TGTGCCAGCAGCTCTATCAGGGGCGGGGAGACCCAGTACTTC
CASSSIRGGETQYF
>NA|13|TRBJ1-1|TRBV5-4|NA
TGTGCCAGCAGCTTACAGGGAAACACTGAAGCTTTCTTT
CASSLQGNTEAFF
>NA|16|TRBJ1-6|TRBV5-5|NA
TGTGCCAGCAGCTTGTCCGTCGATGCGGGGGGCTCACCCCTCCACTTT
CASSLSVDAGGSPLHF
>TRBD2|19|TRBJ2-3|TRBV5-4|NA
TGTGCCAGCAGCTTCCCGGGACTAGCGGGAGAAGTCTTCACAGATACGCAGTATTTT
CASSFPGLAGEVFTDTQYF
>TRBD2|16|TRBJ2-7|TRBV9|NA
TGTGCCAGCAGCGCTGAGACTAGCGGGACGAACTACGAGCAGTACTTC
CASSAETSGTNYEQYF